Sequencing of this T cell receptor beta chain was carried out in a study of vaccination and CD4 T cells after COVID-19. This clonotype has more than one count but fewer than ten. As yet, its antigen is unknown. This CDR3 contains 16 residues. V was clipped by 2 bases and J by 4 bases; unmatched bases: 11. Germline V lookup: CDR1 SGHAT, CDR2 FQNNGV. Treatment indicated: approximately nine-day PBMC culture with coronavirus spike peptide pools or control peptides (ViraFEST assay). The Oncomine TCR Beta short-read assay sequenced DNA from cultured CD4+ T cells. Genomic DNA from cultured CD4+ T cells was extracted. MiXCR was run by TCRdb on the PCR reads, yielding one entry per CDR3 protein. The sample has approximately 16,000 distinct CDR3 sequences, just over 20% seen once.

The sample in question was CD4+ T cells from blood, cultured in vitro, obtained before SARS-CoV-2 vaccination. This chain uses TRBV11-2 with TRBJ2-7, with 7 bases identical to TRBD1. This receptor was obtained from a human donor who received a COVID-19 vaccine. The DNA of the CDR3 is TGTGCCAGCAGCTTAATTCGGAGACAGGGCCTATACGAGCAGTACTTC. Its protein is CASSLIRRQGLYEQYF.